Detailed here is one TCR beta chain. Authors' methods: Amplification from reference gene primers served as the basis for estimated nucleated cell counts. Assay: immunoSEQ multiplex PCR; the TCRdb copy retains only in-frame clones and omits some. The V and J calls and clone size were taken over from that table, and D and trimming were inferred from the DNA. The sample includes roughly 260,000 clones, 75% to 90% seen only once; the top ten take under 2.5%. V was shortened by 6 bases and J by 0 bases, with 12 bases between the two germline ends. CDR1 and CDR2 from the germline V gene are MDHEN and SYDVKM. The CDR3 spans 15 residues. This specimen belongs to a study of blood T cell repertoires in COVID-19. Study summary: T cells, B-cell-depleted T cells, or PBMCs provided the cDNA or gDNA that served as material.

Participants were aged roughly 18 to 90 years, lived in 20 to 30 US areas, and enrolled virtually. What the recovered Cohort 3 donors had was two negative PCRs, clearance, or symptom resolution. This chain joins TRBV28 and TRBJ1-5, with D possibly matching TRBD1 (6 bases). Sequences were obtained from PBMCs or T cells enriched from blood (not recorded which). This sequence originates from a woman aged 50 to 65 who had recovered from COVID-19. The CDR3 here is CASRKQGNSNQPQHF. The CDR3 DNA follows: TGTGCCAGCAGAAAACAGGGAAATAGCAATCAGCCCCAGCATTTT.